This T cell receptor (beta chain) was found in a study of response to subunit inactivated influenza vaccine. This clonotype has at least ten counts. Its matching antigen is unknown. Notes on the study in general: The study's authors posited that every seasonal influenza vaccination enlists few new T cells.

The CDR3 sequence is 17 residues long. Trimming removed 2 bases at V and 0 bases at J, with 15 bases between. CDR1 and CDR2 (germline): LGHNA, YNFKEQ. In TCRdb, the RT-PCR reads were re-called with MiXCR into one record per CDR3 protein. The sample consists of about 500,000 distinct CDR3 sequences, approximately 17% of them appearing once. The receptor's source is a man between 50 and 69 years old who received an inactivated influenza vaccine. Sequenced material: CD4+ T cells sorted from PBMCs, taken 23 to 25 months after vaccination. The rearrangement links TRBV4-2 to TRBJ2-3; possibly TRBD1 or TRBD2 for D (5 bases each). CDR3 protein: CASSQTQGGGSTDTQYF. The CDR3 DNA follows: TGTGCCAGCAGCCAAACCCAGGGCGGAGGCAGCACAGATACGCAGTATTTT.